A single sample gave rise to the 14 T cell receptor beta chains below, sequenced in a study of cytomegalovirus exposure and HLA in healthy donors. The PCR had 60 Vbeta and 13 Jbeta primers. Clones were read by immunoSEQ multiplex PCR, and TCRdb kept only the in-frame ones, dropping some. The table has 100,000 or so clones, roughly four fifths seen once; the top ten hold roughly 14%. Sequencing was performed on PBMCs. These TCRs come from a male donor in good health and CMV-seropositive.

This clone was recorded a few times. V and J are TRBV6-6 and TRBJ2-1; D not resolved. Trimming took off 5 bases at V and 10 bases at J, with 12 bases between the two ends. CDR3 length equals 12 residues. The germline V gene has CDR1 MNHNY and CDR2 SVGAGI (reference sequence). CDR3 residues: CASSPAEEEQFF. In DNA, the CDR3 is TGTGCCAGCAGTCCGGCCGAGGAAGAGCAGTTCTTC.

This chain joins TRBV5-6 and TRBJ1-2; D remains ambiguous. The CDR3 covers 15 residues. The germline gives CDR1 SGHDT, CDR2 YYEEEE. Trimming left V 0 bases short and J 4 bases short, with 13 bases between. The CDR3 spells CASSLAVVRCYGYTF. The CDR3 DNA sequence: TGTGCCAGCAGCTTGGCCGTGGTTCGGTGCTATGGCTACACCTTC.

The V and J genes are TRBV7-9 and TRBJ1-2; TRBD1 is a possible D gene (5 bases). Germline V gene data show CDR1 as SEHNR and CDR2 as FQNEAQ (reference sequence). Trimming stripped 5 bases from V and 1 base from J, with 14 bases between. The CDR3 is 15 amino acids. This CDR3 is CASSTHQGFNYGYTF. For the CDR3, the DNA is TGTGCCAGCAGCACGCACCAGGGTTTTAACTATGGCTACACCTTC.

The gene calls are TRBV5-8 and TRBJ2-2; possibly TRBD1 for D (5 bases). There are 16 residues in the CDR3. Germline V gene data show CDR1 as SGHTS and CDR2 as YDEGEE. The ends were cut back, 0 bases at V and 1 base at J, with 10 bases in the middle. CDR3 loop: CASSLEWQGNTGELFF. CDR3 DNA: TGTGCCAGCAGCTTGGAGTGGCAGGGGAACACCGGGGAGCTGTTTTTT.

The CDR3 nucleotides read TGTGCCGCATGGGGGGGCAAGGGCACAGATACGCAGTATTTT. Translated, it gives CAAWGGKGTDTQYF. The J gene is TRBJ2-3, the V gene TRBV10-3, with D tentatively TRBD2 (7 bases). Germline loops: CDR1 ENHRY, CDR2 SYGVKD. The CDR3 is 14 residues long. V lost 11 bases and J 1 base, leaving 16 bases between the germline ends.

CDR3 sequence reads: CASSSLDRGLIGYTF. The CDR3 DNA sequence: TGTGCCAGCAGTTCCCTGGACAGGGGGCTGATTGGCTACACCTTC. V usage is TRBV27 and J usage is TRBJ1-2; the match to TRBD1 covers 11 bases. The ends lost 4 bases at V and 7 bases at J; junction bases unmatched: 8. Germline-derived CDR1 and CDR2 are MNHEY and SMNVEV (reference sequence). The CDR3 contains 15 residues.

By share, this clone ranks as medium-sized. The rearrangement joins TRBV7-9 to TRBJ2-7; 10 bases align to TRBD1. Germline CDR1 and CDR2: SEHNR and FQNEAQ (reference sequence). Unmatched junction bases numbered 9, after V lost 6 bases and J lost 1 base. The CDR3 consists of 16 residues. In DNA, the CDR3 is TGTGCCAGCAGTTTACTCCCGGGACAGGGGTCCTACGAGCAGTACTTC. This sequence encodes CASSLLPGQGSYEQYF.

V and J are TRBV27 and TRBJ2-7; D may be TRBD1 (8 bases). The CDR3 totals 14 residues. CDR1 and CDR2 (germline): MNHEY, SMNVEV (reference sequence). V was cut by 6 bases and J by 7 bases, with 19 bases left in between. The CDR3 DNA is TGTGCCAGCAGCTGGACAGGGAGGGTAGAGGAGCAGTACTTC. Protein product: CASSWTGRVEEQYF.

There are a few counts of this clone. The chain joins TRBV30 to TRBJ2-5, with 7 positions matching TRBD1. The closer fit of TRBJ2-7 to the DNA end suggests the J call may be wrong. Germline V gene sequence: CDR1 GTSNPN, CDR2 SVGIG (reference sequence). The CDR3 extends over 12 amino acids. For the CDR3, the DNA is TGTGCCTGGAGTGTACAGGGGAACGAGCAGTACTTC. Protein: CAWSVQGNEQYF.

J is TRBJ1-3 and V is TRBV5-1; possibly TRBD1 for D (6 bases). CDR1 SGHRS and CDR2 YFSETQ come from the germline V gene. The CDR3 extends over 14 amino acids. Between the trimmed V and J ends, which lost 4 bases and 3 bases, there was a span of 11 bases. CDR3 nucleotides: TGCGCCAGCAGCATACAGGGAAGTGGAAACACCATATATTTT. Translating it yields CASSIQGSGNTIYF.

CDR3 loop: CASSFSGEGEQYF. The CDR3 nucleotides are TGTGCCAGTAGTTTTTCAGGGGAGGGGGAGCAGTACTTC. This chain links TRBV19 with TRBJ2-7; D might be TRBD2 (7 bases). V lost 5 bases and J 7 bases, leaving 15 bases between the germline ends. Germline values: CDR1 LNHDA, CDR2 SQIVND (reference sequence). The length of the CDR3 is 13 residues.

This clone was counted a single time. The chain couples TRBV7-3 to TRBJ2-3, with D hard to call. Germline V CDR1 and CDR2: SGHTA, FQGTGA. V was shortened by 5 bases and J by 5 bases, with 11 bases between the two germline ends. The CDR3 runs 13 residues. CDR3 in DNA: TGTGCCAGCAGCACCTCTAGAGGAGATACGCAGTATTTT. The encoded protein is CASSTSRGDTQYF.

This clone was observed a single time. This chain links TRBV30 with TRBJ2-5; D gene unclear. Trimming stripped 0 bases from V and 4 bases from J, with 15 bases between. The CDR3 is 15 residues long. Germline CDR1 and CDR2: GTSNPN and SVGIG (reference sequence). The CDR3 DNA reads as TGTGCCTGGAGTGTACCCACTACAAACTCAGAGACCCAGTACTTC. Translating gives CAWSVPTTNSETQYF.

This clone has only a few counts. The chain joins TRBV5-4 to TRBJ1-2; TRBD1 agrees at 9 bases. The trim removed 4 bases at V and 4 bases at J, leaving 5 bases unmatched. The length of the CDR3 is 14 residues. Germline CDR1 SGHNT, CDR2 YYREEE (reference sequence). CDR3 residues: CASSVETGGYGYTF. Written as DNA, the CDR3 is TGTGCCAGCAGCGTGGAGACAGGGGGCTATGGCTACACCTTC.